What follows describes a single T cell receptor beta chain. The data belong to a study of T cell changes during pregnancy in multiple sclerosis. Assay: immunoSEQ multiplex PCR; the TCRdb copy retains only in-frame clones and omits some. The sample yields about 97,000 clones, 90% seen once. From germline, CDR1 is MNHEY and CDR2 SVGAGI. CDR3 length: 15 residues. Trimming took 0 bases from V and 6 from J, leaving 12 bases between them. Material: peripheral blood, obtained in the second trimester of pregnancy. The chain has TRBV6-5 and TRBJ1-5; D call uncertain. The clonotype originates from a female donor in good health, enrolled as a control in a pregnancy study. CDR3 coding DNA: TGTGCCAGCAGTTACTCGTTGGATCCAGGTCAGCCCCAGCATTTT. It is translated as CASSYSLDPGQPQHF.